This passage covers 5 T cell receptor beta chains from one sample sequenced in a study of control samples from healthy donors and cancer patients (TCRdb year 2020). Library construction relied on the immunoSEQ multiplex PCR assay. TCRdb holds this immuneACCESS table with in-frame rearrangements only. Some clones are missing; in checked studies, unresolved V genes explain under half, and the rest has no known cause. This sample gives over 150,000 clones in total; approximately 94% of them show up just once. The ten most abundant clones make up 13% to 15% of the sample. The sequencing sample was made of PBMCs. These receptors were collected from a man between 60 and 75 years old with colorectal cancer.

The V and J genes are TRBV6-5 and TRBJ2-7, with D perhaps TRBD1 (6 bases). Germline V lookup: CDR1 MNHEY, CDR2 SVGAGI. Trimming pared 5 bases from V and 6 bases from J, leaving 17 bases between. The length of the CDR3 is 14 residues. The CDR3 DNA sequence: TGTGCCAGCAGTACGTTTCGGTTAGGGGGCGAGCAGTACTTC. This translates into CASSTFRLGGEQYF.

The CDR3 spells CASSRPDSYNEQFF. The DNA for the CDR3 is TGTGCCAGCTCTAGACCGGACTCCTACAATGAGCAGTTCTTC. This chain joins TRBV9 and TRBJ2-1; no clear D gene. CDR3 length equals 14 residues. The V and J ends lost 7 bases and 0 bases respectively, with 11 bases between them. CDR1 and CDR2 from the germline V gene are SGDLS and YYNGEE.

The CDR3 reads CAWSPGLTARYEQYF. CDR3 in DNA: TGTGCCTGGAGCCCCGGGTTGACAGCCCGCTACGAGCAGTACTTC. This chain uses TRBV30 with TRBJ2-7; D perhaps matches TRBD1 (5 bases). The V end lost 3 bases, the J end lost 3 bases, and 18 bases lay between the germline ends. Germline-derived CDR1 and CDR2 are GTSNPN and SVGIG (reference sequence). The CDR3 runs 15 residues.

This chain connects TRBV19 to TRBJ1-3; D is unclear. CDR3 length equals 15 residues. Germline V gives CDR1 LNHDA, CDR2 SQIVND (reference sequence). Trimming left V 1 base short and J 2 bases short, with 9 bases between. Written as DNA, the CDR3 is TGTGCCAGTAGTATAGCGACGAGGGCTGGAAACACCATATATTTT. It codes for CASSIATRAGNTIYF.

The J gene is TRBJ2-7, the V gene TRBV5-1; no definite D call. Trimming took off 4 bases at V and 0 bases at J, with 11 bases between the two ends. Germline lookup yields CDR1 SGHRS and CDR2 YFSETQ. The CDR3 extends over 14 amino acids. The CDR3 bases are TGCGCCAGCAGCCCCGACACCTACTCCTACGAGCAGTACTTC. As protein: CASSPDTYSYEQYF.